This TCR beta chain was observed in a study of Ad26.COV2.S vaccination and SARS-CoV-2 variants. Study at large: It was the COV1001 Ad26.COV2.S trial arm that included the donor. Ad26.COV2.S given intramuscularly, once or twice 56 days apart.

Study-level results: Vaccinees showed greater spike-specific TCR breadth than placebo recipients.

For this clone: What it recognizes is unknown.

CDR1 and CDR2 from the germline V gene are SGDLS and YYNGEE. Trimming pared 4 bases from V and 3 bases from J, leaving 8 bases between. There are 12 residues in the CDR3. Treatment in this sample: roughly 19 received Ad26.COV2.S at low or high dose, single or two shots; a few received placebo; per-sample allocation not given. Day 63 after the first vaccine or placebo injection was the time point for sampling. Here immunoSEQ multiplex PCR was the method, and the copy in TCRdb shows in-frame clones only, minus some. The data contain around 300,000 clones, about 85% of them singletons. The chain recombines TRBV9 with TRBJ2-7, with D unresolved. The receptor comes from a person between 18 and 65 years old who received the Ad26.COV2.S COVID-19 vaccine or a placebo. The starting material was peripheral blood, obtained in a trial of Ad26.COV2.S vaccine versus placebo. CDR3 sequence reads: CASSSKGYEQYF. CDR3 coding DNA: TGTGCCAGCAGCTCAAAGGGCTACGAGCAGTACTTC.